This TCR beta chain was sequenced in a study of blood T cells in healthy people across ages (dated by TCRdb to 2014 to 2015). General notes on the study: In model experiments, template switching captured about one uniquely barcoded TCR beta cDNA molecule for every two T cells. For two donors (one aged 18 to 30 and one aged 80 or older), the study analyzed two additional independent replicas of 1 million unique cDNA reads from the same blood draw. To track age-related changes in TCR beta repertoire diversity, the study relied on deep sequencing normalized with unique cDNA molecular identifiers. Donors of different ages were randomly distributed across sequencing lanes to avoid experimental bias. The donors were split into four age groups: young (average around 15 years), middle-aged (about 40), aged (62) and long-lived (about 82). What the research found in general, with its limitations: Total diversity estimates from one million sequenced T cells were considered lower bounds and underestimates. Observed TCR beta diversity per million T cells fell roughly linearly with age, and a significant reduction was already apparent by age about 36. Bulk unsorted PBMC profiling prevented conclusive comparison of naive and antigen-experienced compartments. Compared with the aged group, more naive CD4+ T cells, fewer expanded clones and increased TCR diversity were shown by the long-lived group, suggesting age selection. Observed TCR beta diversity correlated strongly with the percentage of naive T cells measured by flow cytometry. Donor CMV infection status was unknown, potentially confounding age-related changes in expanded clonotypes.

Systemically healthy Caucasian individuals from Russia, 39 in total and aged roughly 6 to 95 years, were included as donors. Each donor gave 8 to 10 milliliters of peripheral blood, drawn into EDTA-treated Vacutainer tubes. PBMCs were isolated by Ficoll-Paque density-gradient centrifugation, with at least 7 million obtained per sample. Total RNA was extracted from PBMCs with Trizol reagent, with at least 5.5 micrograms obtained per sample. Naive CD45RAhigh/CD27high T cell percentages were measured by flow cytometry on a PBMC aliquot from every donor. On this clonotype: Its specific antigen is unknown. Base qualities are missing; no much larger clone stands one base away.

The library was generated by 5' RACE. Sequencing relied on an Illumina HiSeq 2500. A second PCR of about 7 to 12 cycles was performed with a sample-barcoded 5' primer and a J-beta primer mix. A unique molecular identifier was introduced onto each TCR beta cDNA molecule by a template-switch 5' adaptor carrying 12 random nucleotides. At least 3 million CDR3-containing paired-end reads were obtained from each sample. All of the RNA was converted into first-strand cDNA using the Mint cDNA synthesis kit, with a TRBC-specific oligonucleotide serving as the primer. After uracil-DNA glycosylase treatment, a first 18-cycle PCR used universal primers M1SS and BC2_uni_R on all cDNA. In the original analysis: Each sample was normalized by randomly selecting 1 million high-quality reads, each carrying a distinct molecular identifier. Reads sharing molecular identifiers were discarded rather than binned into consensus sequences. MiTCR, with a Q25 quality threshold and the strictest error-elimination algorithm, was used for CDR3 identification, clonotype clustering and error correction. Lower-bound total TCR beta diversity was estimated with a nonparametric unseen species model using Euler transformation. In-frame beta chains were kept once TCRdb had trimmed the public reads at Q25 with fastp and called clones with MiXCR. Merged by CDR3 protein, the rows form single entries marked with the most common genes and DNA. TCRdb, not the authors, supplied the V and J calls. The sample contains about 620,000 distinct CDR3 sequences, about 51% of them found a single time. The top ten hold roughly 14% of the sample.

V and J lose 5 bases and 1 base, and a span of 17 bases separates them. CDR1 and CDR2 are drawn from the germline V gene: SGHAT, FQNNGV. Counted from cysteine to phenylalanine, this CDR3 has 16 amino acids. Left in the record is the CDR3 DNA by itself, 48 bases read in frame from the first base. The rearranged chain carries TRBV11-2 and TRBJ2-5; D gene: possibly TRBD2, on 6 matching bases. The sequenced sample consisted of blood. The origin of this receptor is a woman at least 80 years old in good health. In nucleotides, the sequence is TGTGCCAGCAGCCCGCGACTAGTGGCGTTCCAAGAGACCCAGTACTTC. The encoded protein is CASSPRLVAFQETQYF.